This T cell receptor (beta chain) was captured in a study of regulatory T cells in long-lasting Graves disease. Study conclusions and caveats: Accuracy was perhaps lowered by the small sample size.

Trimming shortened V by 1 base and J by 2 bases, and 2 bases separated the two germline ends. The CDR3 sequence is 12 residues long. CDR1 and CDR2 (germline): KGHSH, LQKENI. For TCR beta, libraries came from iRepertoire HTBI primers and Arm-PCR of CDR3 regions. TCRdb redid the calling of the multiplex PCR reads with MiXCR, one entry per CDR3 protein. The sample holds 370,000 or so distinct CDR3 sequences; roughly 17% are singletons and the top ten take 20% to 25%. This clonotype was recorded many times. As yet, its antigen is unknown. Time point denoted: newly diagnosed GD, antithyroid drugs for less than 3 months. TCR sequences were obtained from RNA taken from PBMCs. The same sample was also used in a study of T cells in Graves' hyperthyroidism and ophthalmopathy.

The chain uses TRBV18 and TRBJ2-5; D gene ambiguous. The receptor comes from a woman aged 18 to 35 with Graves disease. Sequences were derived from peripheral blood mononuclear cells (PBMCs), sampled at new diagnosis, from a patient treated with antithyroid drugs. The CDR3 DNA reads as TGTGCCAGCTCACCACAACAAGAGACCCAGTACTTC. This encodes CASSPQQETQYF.